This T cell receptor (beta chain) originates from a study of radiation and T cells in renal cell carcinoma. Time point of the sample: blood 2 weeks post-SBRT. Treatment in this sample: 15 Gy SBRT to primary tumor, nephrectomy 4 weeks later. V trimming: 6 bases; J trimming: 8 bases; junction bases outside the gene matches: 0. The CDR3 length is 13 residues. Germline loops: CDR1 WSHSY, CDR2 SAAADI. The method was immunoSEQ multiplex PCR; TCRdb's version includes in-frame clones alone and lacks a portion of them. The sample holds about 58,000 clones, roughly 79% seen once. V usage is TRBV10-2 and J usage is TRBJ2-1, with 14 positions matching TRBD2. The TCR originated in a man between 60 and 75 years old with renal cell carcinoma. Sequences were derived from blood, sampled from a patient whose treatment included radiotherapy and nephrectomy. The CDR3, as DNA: TGCGCCAGCAGGGGACTAGCGGGGGATGAGCAGTTCTTC. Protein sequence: CASRGLAGDEQFF.